This T cell receptor (beta chain) originates from a study of lymphopenia after photon versus proton radiotherapy. The germline CDR1 and CDR2 sequences are LNHDA and SQIVND (reference sequence). The CDR3 has 13 residues. After removal of 4 bases from V and 3 bases from J, the junction contained 3 bases not matched to a gene. This clone has just a few counts. The antigen remains undetermined. Study-wide results and caveats: Better survival with proton therapy was suggested as possible, not demonstrated. After lymphocyte nadir, photon-treated repertoires showed oligoclonal expansion, especially CD8+ Temra. Under photons, naive T cells and diversity fell while effector/memory populations rose. A bigger post-nadir fall in TCR diversity correlated inversely with survival time in deceased patients.

The protocol was immunoSEQ multiplex PCR, while the TCRdb copy is restricted to in-frame clones and leaves out a portion. The sample has approximately 65,000 clones, around 86% seen once. This clonotype originated in an elderly man with esophageal cancer. The specimen was peripheral blood, collected from a patient treated with proton-based radiotherapy. This sequence joins TRBV19 and TRBJ2-7, with 7 nucleotides matching TRBD1. CDR3 sequence: CASSRGTVYEQYF. As DNA, the CDR3 is TGTGCCAGTAGTAGAGGGACAGTCTACGAGCAGTACTTC. Complete variable domain (other parts from reference TRBV19 and TRBJ2-7): DGGITQSPKYLFRKEGQNVTLSCEQNLNHDAMYWYRQDPGQGLRLIYYSQIVNDFQKGDIAEGYSVSREKKESFPLTVTSAQKNPTAFYLCASSRGTVYEQYFGPGTRLTVT.